This TCR beta chain comes out of a study of tumor and adjacent non-tumor tissue in lung cancer. This CDR3 has 14 residues. V lost 5 bases and J lost 3, with 14 bases in between. Germline assignment: CDR1 SGHKS and CDR2 YYEKEE (reference sequence). Points from the study as a whole: Higher tumor TCR diversity was associated with shorter survival. Tumor repertoires had a smaller top 100 clone share than normal lung. TCR diversity was significantly greater in tumor than normal lung tissue.

RNA was extracted from bulk tissue without any cell sorting. Donors were chemotherapy-naive, newly diagnosed lung cancer surgical patients in China, August–late 2014. In its sample, this clonotype was seen many times. What it binds is unknown. TCRbeta libraries were built with three rounds of nested PCR, modified from ARM-PCR. TCRdb passed the multiplex PCR reads through MiXCR, listing each CDR3 protein once. Here the sample spans more than 120,000 distinct CDR3 sequences, around two thirds being singletons. The sequence was collected from a man aged 60-69 years with small cell lung cancer. The sample comprised lung tumor tissue. J is TRBJ2-5 and V is TRBV5-5; the D gene is possibly TRBD1 (6 bases). CDR3 in amino acids: CASRLLWTEETQYF. The CDR3, as DNA: TGTGCCAGCAGGCTGCTGTGGACAGAAGAGACCCAGTACTTC.